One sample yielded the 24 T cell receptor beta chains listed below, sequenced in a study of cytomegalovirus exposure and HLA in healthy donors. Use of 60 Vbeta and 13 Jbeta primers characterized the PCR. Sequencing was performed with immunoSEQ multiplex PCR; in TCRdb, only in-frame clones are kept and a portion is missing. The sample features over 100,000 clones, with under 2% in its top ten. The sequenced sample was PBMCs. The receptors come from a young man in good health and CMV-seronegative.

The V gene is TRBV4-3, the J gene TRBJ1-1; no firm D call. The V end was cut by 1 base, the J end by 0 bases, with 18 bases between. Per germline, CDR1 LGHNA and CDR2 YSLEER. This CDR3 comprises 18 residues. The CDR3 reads CASSQVIPAADMNTEAFF. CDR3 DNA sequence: TGCGCCAGCAGCCAAGTAATTCCGGCGGCGGATATGAACACTGAAGCTTTCTTT.

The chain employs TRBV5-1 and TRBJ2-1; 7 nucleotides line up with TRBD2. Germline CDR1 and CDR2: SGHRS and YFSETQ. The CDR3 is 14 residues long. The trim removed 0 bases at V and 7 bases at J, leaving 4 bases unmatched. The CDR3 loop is CASSLAAGVNEQFF. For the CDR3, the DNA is TGCGCCAGCAGCTTGGCGGCGGGAGTGAATGAGCAGTTCTTC.

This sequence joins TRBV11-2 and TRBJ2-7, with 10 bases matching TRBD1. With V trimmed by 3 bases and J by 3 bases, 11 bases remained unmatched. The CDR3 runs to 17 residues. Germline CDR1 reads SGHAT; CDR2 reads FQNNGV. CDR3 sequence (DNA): TGTGCCAGCAGCTTCGCTCTCATCCGGGACAGGGGCTACGAGCAGTACTTC. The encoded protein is CASSFALIRDRGYEQYF.

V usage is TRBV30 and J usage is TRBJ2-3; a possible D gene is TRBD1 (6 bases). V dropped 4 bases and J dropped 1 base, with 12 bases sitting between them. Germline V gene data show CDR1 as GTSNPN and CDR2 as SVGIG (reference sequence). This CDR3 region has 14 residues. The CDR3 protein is CAWNVGAGTDTQYF. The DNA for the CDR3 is TGTGCCTGGAACGTGGGGGCGGGCACAGATACGCAGTATTTT.

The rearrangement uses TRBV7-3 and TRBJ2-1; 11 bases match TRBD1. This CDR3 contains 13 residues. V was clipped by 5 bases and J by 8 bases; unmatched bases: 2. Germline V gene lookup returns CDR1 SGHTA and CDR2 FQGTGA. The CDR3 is CASSAGQGDEQFF. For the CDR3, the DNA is TGTGCCAGCAGCGCGGGACAGGGGGATGAGCAGTTCTTC.

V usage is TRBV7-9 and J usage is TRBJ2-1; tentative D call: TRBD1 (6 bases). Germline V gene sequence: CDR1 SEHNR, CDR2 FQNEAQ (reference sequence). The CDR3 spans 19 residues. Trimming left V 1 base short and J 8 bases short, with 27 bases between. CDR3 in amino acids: CASSLDPRAGTRWSHEQFF. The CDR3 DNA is TGTGCCAGCAGCTTAGATCCCCGGGCAGGGACACGGTGGTCTCATGAGCAGTTCTTC.

The CDR3 DNA sequence: TGCGCCAGCAGCCAAGATCCTCTCTCCAATGAGCAGTTCTTC. Translating gives CASSQDPLSNEQFF. The rearrangement uses TRBV4-3 and TRBJ2-1, with D uncertain. CDR1 LGHNA and CDR2 YSLEER come from the germline V gene. Trimming removed 0 bases at V and 6 bases at J, with 9 bases between. The CDR3 length is 14 residues.

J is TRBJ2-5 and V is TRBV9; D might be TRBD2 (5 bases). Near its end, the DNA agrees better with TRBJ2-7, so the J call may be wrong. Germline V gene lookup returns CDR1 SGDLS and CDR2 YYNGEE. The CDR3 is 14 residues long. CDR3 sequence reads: CASTVGVEVYEQYF. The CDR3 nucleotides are TGTGCCAGCACCGTGGGAGTAGAGGTATACGAGCAGTACTTC.

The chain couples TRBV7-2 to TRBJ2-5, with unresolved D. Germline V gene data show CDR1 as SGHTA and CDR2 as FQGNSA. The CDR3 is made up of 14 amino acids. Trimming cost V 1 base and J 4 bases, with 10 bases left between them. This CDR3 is CASSLGSGGETQYF. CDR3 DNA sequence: TGTGCCAGCAGCTTAGGGAGTGGCGGAGAGACCCAGTACTTC.

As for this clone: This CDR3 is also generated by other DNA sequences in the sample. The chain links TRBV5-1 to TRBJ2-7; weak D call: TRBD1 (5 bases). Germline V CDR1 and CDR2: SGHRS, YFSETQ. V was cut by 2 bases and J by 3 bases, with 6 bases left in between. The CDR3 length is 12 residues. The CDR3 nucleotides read TGCGCCAGCAGCTTCCAGGGCTACGAGCAGTACTTC. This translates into CASSFQGYEQYF.

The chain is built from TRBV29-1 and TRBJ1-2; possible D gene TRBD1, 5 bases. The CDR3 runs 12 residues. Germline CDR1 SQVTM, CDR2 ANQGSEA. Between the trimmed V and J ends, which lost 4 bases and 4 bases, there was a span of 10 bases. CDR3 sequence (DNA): TGCAGCGTTGTACAGGCTATCTATGGCTACACCTTC. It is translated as CSVVQAIYGYTF.

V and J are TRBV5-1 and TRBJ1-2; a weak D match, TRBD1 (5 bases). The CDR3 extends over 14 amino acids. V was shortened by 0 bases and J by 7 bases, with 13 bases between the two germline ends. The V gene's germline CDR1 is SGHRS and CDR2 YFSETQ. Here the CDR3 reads CASSLDQGLGGYTF. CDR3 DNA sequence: TGCGCCAGCAGCTTGGACCAGGGACTTGGTGGCTACACCTTC.

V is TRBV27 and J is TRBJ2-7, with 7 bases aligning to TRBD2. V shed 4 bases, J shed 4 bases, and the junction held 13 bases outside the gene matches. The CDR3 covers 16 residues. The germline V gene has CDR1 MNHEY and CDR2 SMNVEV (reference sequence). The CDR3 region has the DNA TGTGCCAGCAGTTCTGGTTGGTCTAGCGGTACATACGAGCAGTACTTC. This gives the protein CASSSGWSSGTYEQYF.

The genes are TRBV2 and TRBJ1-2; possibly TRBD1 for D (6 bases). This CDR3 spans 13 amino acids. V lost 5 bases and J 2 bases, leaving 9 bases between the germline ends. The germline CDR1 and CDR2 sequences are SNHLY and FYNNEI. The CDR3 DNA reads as TGTGCCAGCAGTCCCGACAGGAACTATGGCTACACCTTC. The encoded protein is CASSPDRNYGYTF.

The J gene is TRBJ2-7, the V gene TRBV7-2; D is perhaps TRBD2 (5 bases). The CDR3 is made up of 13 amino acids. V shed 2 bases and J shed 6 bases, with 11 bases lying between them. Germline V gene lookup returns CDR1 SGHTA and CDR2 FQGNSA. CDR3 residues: CASSLTAVGEQYF. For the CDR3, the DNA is TGTGCCAGCAGCTTAACAGCGGTTGGCGAGCAGTACTTC.

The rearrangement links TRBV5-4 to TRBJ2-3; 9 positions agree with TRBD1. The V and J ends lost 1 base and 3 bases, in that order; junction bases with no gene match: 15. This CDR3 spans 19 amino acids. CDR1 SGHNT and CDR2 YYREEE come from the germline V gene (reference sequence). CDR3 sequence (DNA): TGTGCCAGCAGCTTGTCGAAGTGGAGTAGAGGACAGGGGACAGATACGCAGTATTTT. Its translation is CASSLSKWSRGQGTDTQYF.

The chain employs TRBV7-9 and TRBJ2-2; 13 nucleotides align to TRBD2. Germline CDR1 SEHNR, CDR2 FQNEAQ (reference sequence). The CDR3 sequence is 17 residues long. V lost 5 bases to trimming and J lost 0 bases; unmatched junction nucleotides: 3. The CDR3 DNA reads TGTGCCAGCAGCCCAGGGACTAGCGGGACGAACACCGGGGAGCTGTTTTTT. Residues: CASSPGTSGTNTGELFF.

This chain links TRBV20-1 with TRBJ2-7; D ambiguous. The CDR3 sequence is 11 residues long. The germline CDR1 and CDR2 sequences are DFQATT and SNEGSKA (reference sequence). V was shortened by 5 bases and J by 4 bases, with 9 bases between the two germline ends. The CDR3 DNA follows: TGCAGTGCTCCCGACGGGTACGAGCAGTACTTC. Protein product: CSAPDGYEQYF.

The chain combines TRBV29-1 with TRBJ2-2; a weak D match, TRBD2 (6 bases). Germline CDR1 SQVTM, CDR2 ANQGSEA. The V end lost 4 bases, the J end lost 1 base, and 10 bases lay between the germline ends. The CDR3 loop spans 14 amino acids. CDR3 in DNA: TGCAGCGTTGGGGTTAGCGGGAACACCGGGGAGCTGTTTTTT. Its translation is CSVGVSGNTGELFF.

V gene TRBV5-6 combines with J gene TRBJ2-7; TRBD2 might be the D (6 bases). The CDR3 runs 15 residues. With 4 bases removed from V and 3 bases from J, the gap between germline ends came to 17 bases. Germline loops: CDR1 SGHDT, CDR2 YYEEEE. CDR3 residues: CASSGSGWPYYEQYF. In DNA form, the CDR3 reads TGTGCCAGCAGCGGTAGCGGCTGGCCTTACTACGAGCAGTACTTC.

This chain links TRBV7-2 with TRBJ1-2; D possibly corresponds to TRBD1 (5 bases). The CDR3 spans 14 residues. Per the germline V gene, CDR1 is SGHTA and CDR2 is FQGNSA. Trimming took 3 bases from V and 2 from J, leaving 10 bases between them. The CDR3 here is CASSLQKGNYGYTF. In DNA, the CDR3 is TGTGCCAGCAGCTTGCAGAAGGGGAACTATGGCTACACCTTC.

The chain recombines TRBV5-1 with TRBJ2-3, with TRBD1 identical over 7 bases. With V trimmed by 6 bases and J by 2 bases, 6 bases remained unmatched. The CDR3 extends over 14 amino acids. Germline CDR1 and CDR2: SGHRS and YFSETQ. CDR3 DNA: TGCGCCAGCAATGAGGGGGCCCCCACAGATACGCAGTATTTT. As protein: CASNEGAPTDTQYF.

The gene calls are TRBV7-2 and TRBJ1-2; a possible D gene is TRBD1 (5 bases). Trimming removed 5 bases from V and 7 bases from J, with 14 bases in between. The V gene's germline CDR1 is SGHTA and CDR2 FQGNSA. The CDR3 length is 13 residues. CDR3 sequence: CASSPQGGVGYTF. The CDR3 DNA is TGTGCCAGCAGCCCTCAGGGAGGAGTTGGCTACACCTTC.

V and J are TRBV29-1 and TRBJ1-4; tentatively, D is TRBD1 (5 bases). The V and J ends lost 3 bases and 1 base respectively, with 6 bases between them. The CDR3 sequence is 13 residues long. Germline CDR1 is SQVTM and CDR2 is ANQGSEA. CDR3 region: CSVDDRTNEKLFF. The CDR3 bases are TGCAGCGTTGATGACAGAACTAATGAAAAACTGTTTTTT.